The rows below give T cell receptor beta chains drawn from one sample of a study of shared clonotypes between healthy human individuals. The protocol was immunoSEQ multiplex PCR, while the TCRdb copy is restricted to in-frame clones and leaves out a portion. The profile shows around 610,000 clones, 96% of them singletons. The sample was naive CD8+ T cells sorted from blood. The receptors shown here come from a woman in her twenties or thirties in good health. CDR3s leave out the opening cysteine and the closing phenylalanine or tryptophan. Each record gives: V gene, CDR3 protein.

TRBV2	ASRSGTVGPDASFWETQY
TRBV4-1	ASSHRLADYNEQF
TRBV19	ASSIGRSGGTDTQY
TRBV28	ASSLGGSTDTQY
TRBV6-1	ATYRSSYEQY
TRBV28	ASSSRGRNTIY
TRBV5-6	ASSIVGTGVETQY
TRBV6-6	ASSYDGGRTTKQY
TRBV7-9	ASSARTSFVADTQY
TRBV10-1	ASSDGLAHEQY
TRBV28	ASRRAGGYSYEQY
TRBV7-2	ASSPFVTKSSYEQY
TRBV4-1	ASSHLDRDGTDTQY
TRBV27	ASTPLGSSYEQY
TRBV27	ASTGDSNYGYT
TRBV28	ASSSSQQVDYEQY
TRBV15	ATSRGDSSDRTKNIQY
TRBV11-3	ASSRTGTSGNEQF
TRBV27	ASSLSPRAAEQY
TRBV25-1	ASSETGQGHEQY
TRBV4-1	ASRGISGRVNEQF
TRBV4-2	ASSHGGNTEAF
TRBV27	ASGSGTSFHEQF
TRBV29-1	SVEAGTGGRNEQY
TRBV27	ASSEGVGHTEAF
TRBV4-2	ASSQGSLAGTYEQY
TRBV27	ASKKGTFSGANVLT
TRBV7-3	ASSLLGADTQY
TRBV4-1	ASSQGPLEQY
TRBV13	ASSWVGGILGDTQY
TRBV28	ASGNPRGYQPQH
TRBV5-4	ASSWPTVNEQF
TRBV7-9	ASSWSGVIEAF
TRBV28	ASSFTGGRDKAF
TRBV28	ASKLDHSNTGELF
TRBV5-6	ASSFREQPDTQY
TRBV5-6	ASSGGANQPQH
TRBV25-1	ASSAIGQGEGNTIY
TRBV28	ASSLFGGGTGELF
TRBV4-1	ASSQGGAGRGSSSYNEQF
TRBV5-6	ASSLGLAGNNEQF
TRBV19	ASGGPGGYGYT
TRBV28	ASSLFRTGSSYEQY
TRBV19	ASSMGGGVSNQPQH
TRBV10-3	AISESIGYHNEQF
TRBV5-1	ASSPRGPGQGWSYNEQF
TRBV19	ASTLWGLHTEAF
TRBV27	ASSFGGHNEQF
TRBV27	ASSLGTAAYEQY
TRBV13	ASSLTEKLF
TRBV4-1	ASSQAGVGNTEAF
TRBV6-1	ASMGTGYQPQH